Below are 22 T cell receptor beta chains sequenced from a single sample in a study of blood T cell repertoires in COVID-19. Assay: immunoSEQ multiplex PCR; the TCRdb copy retains only in-frame clones and omits some. The sample consists of 290,000 or so clones, around nine tenths of them appearing once. The sample taken for sequencing was PBMCs or T cells enriched from blood (not recorded which). Receptors were obtained from a young woman who had recovered from COVID-19.

This chain connects TRBV6-2 or TRBV6-3 to TRBJ1-1; 8 positions agree with TRBD1. This CDR3 has 15 residues. Germline assignment: CDR1 MNHEY and CDR2 SVGEGT. The V segment lost 5 bases and the J segment 4 bases; nucleotides outside the gene matches: 9. CDR3 loop: CASSIQGAGATEAFF. DNA of the CDR3: TGTGCCAGCAGTATCCAGGGGGCTGGCGCCACTGAAGCTTTCTTT.

This chain links TRBV5-6 with TRBJ1-2; TRBD1 aligns across 9 bases. Germline trimming cut 3 bases from V and 7 bases from J; bases unmatched to any gene: 13. Germline V gene sequence: CDR1 SGHDT, CDR2 YYEEEE. The CDR3 runs to 16 residues. CDR3 nucleotides: TGTGCCAGCAGCTCGATCACCGTACAGGGGGCTGTTGGCTACACCTTC. Translating gives CASSSITVQGAVGYTF.

CDR3 loop: CASSLDHAQEAFF. As DNA, the CDR3 is TGTGCCAGCAGCTTAGATCATGCTCAGGAAGCTTTCTTT. This chain links TRBV11-2 with TRBJ1-1; D unclear. The V and J ends lost 0 bases and 8 bases respectively, with 10 bases between them. The CDR3 length is 13 residues. Germline V lookup: CDR1 SGHAT, CDR2 FQNNGV.

The chain couples TRBV3-1 (or the pseudogene TRBV3-2) to TRBJ2-1, with 10 bases aligning to TRBD2. Germline V gene lookup returns CDR1 LGHDT and CDR2 YNNKEL (reference sequence). CDR3 length: 15 residues. Unmatched junction bases numbered 3, after V lost 6 bases and J lost 1 base. The CDR3, as DNA: TGTGCCAGCAGGTCTAGCGGGAGTTCCTACAATGAGCAGTTCTTC. As protein: CASRSSGSSYNEQFF.

The genes are TRBV3-1 (or the pseudogene TRBV3-2) and TRBJ2-6, with unresolved D. CDR3 length equals 13 residues. Trimming cost V 8 bases and J 0 bases, with 5 bases left between them. The germline V gene has CDR1 LGHDT and CDR2 YNNKEL (reference sequence). The CDR3 spells CASYSSGANVLTF. CDR3 bases: TGTGCCAGCTATAGCTCTGGGGCCAACGTCCTGACTTTC.

The chain couples TRBV7-2 to TRBJ1-2; 12 bases map to TRBD1. The length of the CDR3 is 18 residues. The trim removed 0 bases at V and 4 bases at J, leaving 9 bases unmatched. Per the germline V gene, CDR1 is SGHTA and CDR2 is FQGNSA. The CDR3 nucleotides read TGTGCCAGCAGCTTAGCCCCGGGACAGGGGGCTCTCTCCTATGGCTACACCTTC. Its translation is CASSLAPGQGALSYGYTF.

V usage is TRBV3-1 (or the pseudogene TRBV3-2) and J usage is TRBJ1-2, with D maybe TRBD1 (5 bases). The CDR3 is 16 amino acids. Trimming removed 1 base from V and 2 bases from J, with 14 bases in between. CDR1 is LGHDT and CDR2 is YNNKEL in the germline V gene (reference sequence). As DNA, the CDR3 is TGTGCCAGCAGCCAAGGGAATTGGGGGGGGAACTATGGCTACACCTTC. Protein product: CASSQGNWGGNYGYTF.

This clone was observed a few times. The genes are TRBV19 and TRBJ1-2; D uncertain. The CDR3 extends over 13 amino acids. Germline CDR1 LNHDA, CDR2 SQIVND (reference sequence). V was trimmed by 7 bases and J by 4 bases, leaving 13 bases between them. CDR3 residues: CASTPGWVYGYTF. DNA of the CDR3: TGTGCCAGTACCCCGGGGTGGGTCTATGGCTACACCTTC.

The rearrangement joins TRBV10-1 to TRBJ2-2, with a tentative D call TRBD2 (5 bases). In germline, CDR1 is WNHNN, CDR2 SYGVQD (reference sequence). Trimming cost V 6 bases and J 5 bases, with 13 bases left between them. The CDR3 covers 14 residues. The CDR3 nucleotides are TGCGCCAGCAGCATAGGACTCGAGACCGGGGAGCTGTTTTTT. This encodes CASSIGLETGELFF.

This chain connects TRBV30 to TRBJ1-1; D unclear. Germline CDR1 reads GTSNPN; CDR2 reads SVGIG (reference sequence). V gave up 0 bases and J gave up 4 bases, with 12 bases separating them. The length of the CDR3 is 14 residues. The CDR3 region has the DNA TGTGCCTGGAGTGTAGATCCCGTAGTCACTGAAGCTTTCTTT. It translates to CAWSVDPVVTEAFF.

The chain recombines TRBV12-5 with TRBJ2-3; D is ambiguous. CDR3 size: 16 residues. Germline CDR1 is LGHNT and CDR2 is FRNRAP. V lost 2 bases and J lost 1, with 13 bases in between. The CDR3, as DNA: TGTGCTAGTGGTTTGCCCACACAGAGCCGCACAGATACGCAGTATTTT. It translates to CASGLPTQSRTDTQYF. Looking up the rest from reference TRBV12-5 and TRBJ2-3 gives the full variable domain: DARVTQTPRHKVTEMGQEVTMRCQPILGHNTVFWYRQTMMQGLELLAYFRNRAPLDDSGMPKDRFSAEMPDATLATLKIQPSEPRDSAVYFCASGLPTQSRTDTQYFGPGTRLTVL.

The chain couples TRBV7-2 to TRBJ2-1; tentatively, D is TRBD2 (5 bases). Germline CDR1 reads SGHTA; CDR2 reads FQGNSA. V was cut by 6 bases and J by 0 bases, with 12 bases left in between. The CDR3 loop spans 15 amino acids. CDR3 coding DNA: TGTGCCAGCAGTTTCGCCGGGAACTCCTACAATGAGCAGTTCTTC. Its translation is CASSFAGNSYNEQFF.

This sequence joins TRBV5-1 and TRBJ2-1, with TRBD2 identical over 7 bases. Germline V gene data show CDR1 as SGHRS and CDR2 as YFSETQ. The CDR3 runs 15 residues. V was clipped by 0 bases and J by 3 bases; unmatched bases: 3. CDR3 in DNA: TGCGCCAGCAGCTTGGCCGGGGGGAACTACAATGAGCAGTTCTTC. Its protein is CASSLAGGNYNEQFF. Full variable domain (outside the CDR3, taken from reference TRBV5-1 and TRBJ2-1): KAGVTQTPRYLIKTRGQQVTLSCSPISGHRSVSWYQQTPGQGLQFLFEYFSETQRNKGNFPGRFSGRQFSNSRSEMNVSTLELGDSALYLCASSLAGGNYNEQFFGPGTRLTVL.

The chain is built from TRBV11-3 and TRBJ2-7, with 10 nucleotides matching TRBD2. Trimming cost V 5 bases and J 3 bases; bases outside gene matches: 7. Germline CDR1 and CDR2: SGHNT and YENEEA. The CDR3 is 15 residues long. In DNA, the CDR3 is TGTGCCAGCAGCGTACTAGCGGGGCCTCTCTACGAGCAGTACTTC. Translating it yields CASSVLAGPLYEQYF.

This clone occurred a few times. The chain couples TRBV12-3 or TRBV12-4 to TRBJ2-7; a weak D match, TRBD2 (5 bases). V gave up 6 bases and J gave up 5 bases, with 14 bases separating them. The CDR3 consists of 13 residues. CDR3 sequence: CASSSKPGNEQYF. The DNA for the CDR3 is TGTGCCAGCAGCTCCAAACCGGGAAACGAGCAGTACTTC.

The rearrangement links TRBV15 to TRBJ2-3, with 8 bases matching TRBD2. From germline, CDR1 is LNHNV and CDR2 YYDKDF (reference sequence). V lost 1 base and J lost 5; bases outside the gene matches: 11. The CDR3 sequence is 17 residues long. The CDR3 region has the DNA TGTGCCACCAGCAGAGGTACCGGGACTAGTCTGGTAGATACGCAGTATTTT. Translating gives CATSRGTGTSLVDTQYF.

This chain links TRBV27 with TRBJ1-1; TRBD1 is a possible D gene (6 bases). Trimming left V 5 bases short and J 4 bases short, with 17 bases between. The CDR3 runs to 15 residues. The V gene's germline CDR1 is MNHEY and CDR2 SMNVEV (reference sequence). In DNA, the CDR3 is TGTGCCAGCAGTCCGTACAGGGATCCCACCACTGAAGCTTTCTTT. It yields the protein CASSPYRDPTTEAFF.

The chain couples TRBV15 to TRBJ1-1; tentative D call: TRBD1 (5 bases). The V end lost 4 bases, the J end lost 5 bases, and 14 bases lay between the germline ends. Germline-derived CDR1 and CDR2 are LNHNV and YYDKDF (reference sequence). The length of the CDR3 is 14 residues. The CDR3: CATSIGGSITEAFF. In DNA, the CDR3 is TGTGCCACCAGCATCGGGGGGTCCATTACTGAAGCTTTCTTT.

V usage is TRBV5-6 and J usage is TRBJ2-7, with D maybe TRBD1 (6 bases). V was trimmed by 4 bases and J by 0 bases, leaving 17 bases between them. Germline values: CDR1 SGHDT, CDR2 YYEEEE. This CDR3 spans 16 amino acids. CDR3 protein: CASSPGGGFSSYEQYF. The CDR3 nucleotides read TGTGCCAGCAGCCCGGGTGGGGGCTTTAGCTCCTACGAGCAGTACTTC.

The chain combines TRBV7-6 with TRBJ2-1; 14 bases match TRBD2. Germline values: CDR1 SGHVS, CDR2 FNYEAQ. The CDR3 loop spans 20 amino acids. With 5 bases clipped from V and 4 bases from J, the junction kept 16 bases outside the gene matches. The CDR3 DNA reads TGTGCCAGCAGCCAGACCGGGACTAGCGGGAGCGGGGGATTTTACAATGAGCAGTTCTTC. This translates into CASSQTGTSGSGGFYNEQFF.

The chain carries TRBV3-1 (or the pseudogene TRBV3-2) and TRBJ1-6, with unresolved D. V was pared by 0 bases and J by 10 bases, with 4 bases between. The CDR3 totals 12 residues. Germline values: CDR1 LGHDT, CDR2 YNNKEL (reference sequence). CDR3 amino acids: CASSQDESPLHF. CDR3 nucleotides: TGTGCCAGCAGCCAAGATGAGTCACCCCTCCACTTT.

The genes are TRBV7-9 and TRBJ1-5, with 7 bases lining up with TRBD1. V was clipped by 4 bases and J by 5 bases; unmatched bases: 5. Germline loops: CDR1 SEHNR, CDR2 FQNEAQ (reference sequence). CDR3 length equals 14 residues. CDR3 DNA sequence: TGTGCCAGCAGCTCCGACAGGGATTATCAGCCCCAGCATTTT. Protein product: CASSSDRDYQPQHF. Supplemented by reference TRBV7-9 and TRBJ1-5, the full variable domain reads DTGVSQNPRHKITKRGQNVTFRCDPISEHNRLYWYRQTLGQGPEFLTYFQNEAQLEKSRLLSDRFSAERPKGSFSTLEIQRTEQGDSAMYLCASSSDRDYQPQHFGDGTRLSIL.